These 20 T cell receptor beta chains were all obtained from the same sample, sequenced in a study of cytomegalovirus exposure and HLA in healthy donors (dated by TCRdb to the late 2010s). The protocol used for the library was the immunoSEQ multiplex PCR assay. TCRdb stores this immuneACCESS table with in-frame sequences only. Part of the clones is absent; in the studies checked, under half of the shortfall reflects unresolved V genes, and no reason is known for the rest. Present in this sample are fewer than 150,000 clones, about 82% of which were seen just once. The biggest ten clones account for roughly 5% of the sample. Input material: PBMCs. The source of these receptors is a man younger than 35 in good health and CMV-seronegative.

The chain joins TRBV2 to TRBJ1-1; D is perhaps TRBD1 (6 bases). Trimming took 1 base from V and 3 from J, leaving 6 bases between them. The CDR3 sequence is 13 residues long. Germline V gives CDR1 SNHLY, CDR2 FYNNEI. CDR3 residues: CASSEEGDTEAFF. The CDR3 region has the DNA TGTGCCAGCAGTGAAGAGGGGGACACTGAAGCTTTCTTT.

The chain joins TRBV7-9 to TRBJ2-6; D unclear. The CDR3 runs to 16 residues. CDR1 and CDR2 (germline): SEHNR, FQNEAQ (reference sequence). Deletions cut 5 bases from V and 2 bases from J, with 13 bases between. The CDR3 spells CASSHTPRTGANVLTF. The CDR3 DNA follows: TGTGCCAGCAGCCACACCCCCAGGACTGGGGCCAACGTCCTGACTTTC.

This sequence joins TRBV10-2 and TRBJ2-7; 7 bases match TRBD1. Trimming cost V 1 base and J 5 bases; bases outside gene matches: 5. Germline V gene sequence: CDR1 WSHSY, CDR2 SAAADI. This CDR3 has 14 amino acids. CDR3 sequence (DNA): TGCGCCAGCAGTGAGTTCGACAGGGCTAACGAGCAGTACTTC. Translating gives CASSEFDRANEQYF.

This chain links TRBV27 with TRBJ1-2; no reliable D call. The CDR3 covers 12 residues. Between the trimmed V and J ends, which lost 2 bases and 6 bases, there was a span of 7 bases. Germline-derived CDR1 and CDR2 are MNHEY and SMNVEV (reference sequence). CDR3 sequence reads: CASSLGGNGYTF. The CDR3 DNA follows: TGTGCCAGCAGTTTAGGAGGGAATGGCTACACCTTC.

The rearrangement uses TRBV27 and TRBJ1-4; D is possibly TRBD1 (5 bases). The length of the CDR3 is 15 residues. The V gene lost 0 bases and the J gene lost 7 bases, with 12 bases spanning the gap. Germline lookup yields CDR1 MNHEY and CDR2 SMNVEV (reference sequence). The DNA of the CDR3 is TGTGCCAGCAGTTTATCAGGGGAACGAACTGAAAAACTGTTTTTT. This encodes CASSLSGERTEKLFF.

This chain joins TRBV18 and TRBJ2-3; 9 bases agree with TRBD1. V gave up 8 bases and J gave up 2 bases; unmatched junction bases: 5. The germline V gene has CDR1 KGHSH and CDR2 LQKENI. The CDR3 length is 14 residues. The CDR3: CASRQGVITDTQYF. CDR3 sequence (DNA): TGTGCCAGCAGACAGGGGGTGATCACAGATACGCAGTATTTT.

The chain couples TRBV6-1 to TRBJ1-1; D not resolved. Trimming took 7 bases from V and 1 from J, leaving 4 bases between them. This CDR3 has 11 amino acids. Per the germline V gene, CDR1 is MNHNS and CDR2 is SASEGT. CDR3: CASIKNTEAFF. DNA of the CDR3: TGTGCCAGCATCAAGAACACTGAAGCTTTCTTT.

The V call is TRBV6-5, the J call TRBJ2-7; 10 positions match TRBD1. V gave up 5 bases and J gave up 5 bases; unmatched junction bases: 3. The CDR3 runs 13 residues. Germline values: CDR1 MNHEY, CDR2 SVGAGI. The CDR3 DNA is TGTGCCAGCAGTCGGGACAGGGGTAACGAGCAGTACTTC. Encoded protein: CASSRDRGNEQYF.

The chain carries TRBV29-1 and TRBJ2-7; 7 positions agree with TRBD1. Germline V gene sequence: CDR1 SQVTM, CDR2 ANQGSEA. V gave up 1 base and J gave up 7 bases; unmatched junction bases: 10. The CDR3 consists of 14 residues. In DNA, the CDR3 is TGCAGCGTTGAAGCTGAGACAGGGATCGGAGAGCAGTACTTC. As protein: CSVEAETGIGEQYF.

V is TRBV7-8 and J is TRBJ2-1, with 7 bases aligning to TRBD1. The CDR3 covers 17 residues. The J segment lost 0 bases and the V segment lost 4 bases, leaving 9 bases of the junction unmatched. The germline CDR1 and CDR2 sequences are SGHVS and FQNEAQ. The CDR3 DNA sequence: TGTGCCAGCAGCTCGTTCCGGGACAGCGGCTCCTACAATGAGCAGTTCTTC. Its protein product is CASSSFRDSGSYNEQFF.

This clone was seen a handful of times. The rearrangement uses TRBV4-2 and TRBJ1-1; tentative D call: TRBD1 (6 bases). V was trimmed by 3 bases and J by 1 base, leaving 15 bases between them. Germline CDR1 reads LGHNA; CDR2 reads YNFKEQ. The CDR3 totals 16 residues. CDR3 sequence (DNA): TGTGCCAGCAGCCAGGCCTCCCGCAGGGGGAACACTGAAGCTTTCTTT. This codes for CASSQASRRGNTEAFF.

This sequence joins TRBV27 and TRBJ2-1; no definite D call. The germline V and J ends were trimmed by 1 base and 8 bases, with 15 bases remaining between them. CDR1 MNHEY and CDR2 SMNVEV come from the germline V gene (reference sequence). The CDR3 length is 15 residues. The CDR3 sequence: CASSLLSPVTDEQFF. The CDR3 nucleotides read TGTGCCAGCAGTTTATTGTCCCCGGTTACGGATGAGCAGTTCTTC.

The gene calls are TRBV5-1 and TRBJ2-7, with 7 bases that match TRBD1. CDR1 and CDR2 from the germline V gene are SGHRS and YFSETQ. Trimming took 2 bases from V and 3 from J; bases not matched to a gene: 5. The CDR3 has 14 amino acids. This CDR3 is CASSFDREFYEQYF. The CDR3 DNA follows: TGCGCCAGCAGCTTCGACAGGGAGTTCTACGAGCAGTACTTC. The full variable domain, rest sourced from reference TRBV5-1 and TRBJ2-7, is KAGVTQTPRYLIKTRGQQVTLSCSPISGHRSVSWYQQTPGQGLQFLFEYFSETQRNKGNFPGRFSGRQFSNSRSEMNVSTLELGDSALYLCASSFDREFYEQYFGPGTRLTVT.

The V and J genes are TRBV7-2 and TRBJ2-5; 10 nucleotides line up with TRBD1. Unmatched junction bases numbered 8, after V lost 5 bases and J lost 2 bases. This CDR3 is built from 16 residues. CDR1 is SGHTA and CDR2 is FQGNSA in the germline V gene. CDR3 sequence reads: CASSPGDRGFQETQYF. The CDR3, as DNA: TGTGCCAGCAGCCCGGGGGACAGGGGATTTCAAGAGACCCAGTACTTC.

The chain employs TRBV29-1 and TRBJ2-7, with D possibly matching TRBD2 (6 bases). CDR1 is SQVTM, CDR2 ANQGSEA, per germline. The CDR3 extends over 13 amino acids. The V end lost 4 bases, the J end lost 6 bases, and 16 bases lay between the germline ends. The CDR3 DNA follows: TGCAGCGTTGGGGGGGTCGGTTCTGGCGAGCAGTACTTC. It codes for CSVGGVGSGEQYF.

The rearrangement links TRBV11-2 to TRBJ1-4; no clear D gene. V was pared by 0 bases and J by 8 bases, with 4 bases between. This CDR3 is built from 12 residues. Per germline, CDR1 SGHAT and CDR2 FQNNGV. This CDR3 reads CASSLDSEKLFF. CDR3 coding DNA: TGTGCCAGCAGCTTAGATTCGGAAAAACTGTTTTTT.

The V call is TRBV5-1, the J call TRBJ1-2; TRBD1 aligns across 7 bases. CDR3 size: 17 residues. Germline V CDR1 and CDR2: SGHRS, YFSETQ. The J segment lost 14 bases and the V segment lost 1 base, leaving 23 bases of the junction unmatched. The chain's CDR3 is CASSLLRADPEHRGKTF. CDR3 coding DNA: TGCGCCAGCAGCTTGTTGCGAGCCGATCCGGAGCACAGGGGCAAAACCTTC.

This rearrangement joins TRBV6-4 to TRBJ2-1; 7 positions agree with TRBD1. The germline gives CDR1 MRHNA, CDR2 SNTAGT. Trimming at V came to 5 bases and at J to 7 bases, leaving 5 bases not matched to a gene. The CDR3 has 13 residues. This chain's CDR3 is CASSTGERNEQFF. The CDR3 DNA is TGTGCCAGCAGTACAGGGGAGCGGAATGAGCAGTTCTTC.

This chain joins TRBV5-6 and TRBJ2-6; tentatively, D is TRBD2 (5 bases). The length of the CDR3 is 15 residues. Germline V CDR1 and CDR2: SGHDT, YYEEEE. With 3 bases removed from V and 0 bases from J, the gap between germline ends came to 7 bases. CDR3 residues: CASSSRGSGANVLTF. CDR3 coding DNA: TGTGCCAGCAGCTCCCGGGGCTCTGGGGCCAACGTCCTGACTTTC.

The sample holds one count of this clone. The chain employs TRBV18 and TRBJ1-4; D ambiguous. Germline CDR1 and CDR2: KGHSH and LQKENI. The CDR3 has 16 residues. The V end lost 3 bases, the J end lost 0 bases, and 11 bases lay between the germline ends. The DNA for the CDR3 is TGTGCCAGCTCACCCCCCGATCAGGCAACTAATGAAAAACTGTTTTTT. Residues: CASSPPDQATNEKLFF.